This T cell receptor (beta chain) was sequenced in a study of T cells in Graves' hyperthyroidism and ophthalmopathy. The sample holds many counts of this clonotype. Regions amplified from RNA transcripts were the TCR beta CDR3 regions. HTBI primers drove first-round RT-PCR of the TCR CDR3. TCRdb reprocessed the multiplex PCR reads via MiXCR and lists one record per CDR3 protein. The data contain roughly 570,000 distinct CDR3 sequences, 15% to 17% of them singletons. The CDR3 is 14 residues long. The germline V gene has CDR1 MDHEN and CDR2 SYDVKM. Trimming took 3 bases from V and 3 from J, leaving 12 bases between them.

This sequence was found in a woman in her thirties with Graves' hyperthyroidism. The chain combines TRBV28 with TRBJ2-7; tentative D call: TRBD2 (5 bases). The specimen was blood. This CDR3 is CASSFRGLNYEQYF. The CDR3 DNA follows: TGTGCCAGCAGTTTTCGGGGTCTTAACTACGAGCAGTACTTC.